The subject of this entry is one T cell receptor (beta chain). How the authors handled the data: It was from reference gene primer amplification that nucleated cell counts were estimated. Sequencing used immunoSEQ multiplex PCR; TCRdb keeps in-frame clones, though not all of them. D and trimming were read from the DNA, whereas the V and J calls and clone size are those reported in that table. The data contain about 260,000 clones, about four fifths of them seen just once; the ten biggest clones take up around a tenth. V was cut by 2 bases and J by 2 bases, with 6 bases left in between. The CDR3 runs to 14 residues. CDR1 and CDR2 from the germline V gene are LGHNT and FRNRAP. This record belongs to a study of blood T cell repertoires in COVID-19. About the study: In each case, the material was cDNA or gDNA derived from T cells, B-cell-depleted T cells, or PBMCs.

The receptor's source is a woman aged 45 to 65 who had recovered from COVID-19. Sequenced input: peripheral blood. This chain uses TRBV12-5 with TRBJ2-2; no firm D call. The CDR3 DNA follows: TGTGCTAGTGGTTTGACAGCAAACACCGGGGAGCTGTTTTTT. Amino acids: CASGLTANTGELFF. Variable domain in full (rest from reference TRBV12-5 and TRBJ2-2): DARVTQTPRHKVTEMGQEVTMRCQPILGHNTVFWYRQTMMQGLELLAYFRNRAPLDDSGMPKDRFSAEMPDATLATLKIQPSEPRDSAVYFCASGLTANTGELFFGEGSRLTVL.